The 21 T cell receptor beta chains presented below share a single source sample, sequenced in a study of blood T cell repertoires in COVID-19. Assay: immunoSEQ multiplex PCR; the TCRdb copy retains only in-frame clones and omits some. The sample shows 250,000 to 350,000 clones, around 87% of them seen only once. The sample was PBMCs or T cells enriched from blood (not recorded which). Receptors were obtained from a woman aged 25 to 39 who had recovered from COVID-19.

The V and J genes are TRBV5-4 and TRBJ1-4, with D perhaps TRBD1 (6 bases). This CDR3 has 15 amino acids. Germline V gene lookup returns CDR1 SGHNT and CDR2 YYREEE (reference sequence). V lost 1 base and J 4 bases, leaving 11 bases between the germline ends. CDR3 residues: CASSLYPGDNEKLFF. In nucleotides, the CDR3 is TGTGCCAGCAGCTTGTACCCAGGGGATAATGAAAAACTGTTTTTT. Complete variable domain (other parts from reference TRBV5-4 and TRBJ1-4): ETGVTQSPTHLIKTRGQQVTLRCSSQSGHNTVSWYQQALGQGPQFIFQYYREEENGRGNFPPRFSGLQFPNYSSELNVNALELDDSALYLCASSLYPGDNEKLFFGSGTQLSVL.

This chain joins TRBV5-1 and TRBJ1-6; D perhaps matches TRBD1 (6 bases). CDR3 length: 13 amino acids. CDR1 is SGHRS, CDR2 YFSETQ, per germline. V was cut by 4 bases and J by 9 bases, with 11 bases left in between. The CDR3 DNA is TGCGCCAGCAGCCCGGACAGATCTTCACCCCTCCACTTT. This gives the protein CASSPDRSSPLHF.

V usage is TRBV15 and J usage is TRBJ1-5; D is ambiguous. The V and J ends lost 4 bases and 2 bases respectively, with 12 bases between them. CDR1 is LNHNV and CDR2 is YYDKDF in the germline V gene (reference sequence). The CDR3 consists of 15 residues. The CDR3 sequence is CATSKPDLGNQPQHF. The CDR3 coding sequence is TGTGCCACCAGCAAACCCGATCTAGGCAATCAGCCCCAGCATTTT.

The chain recombines TRBV2 with TRBJ2-7; a possible D gene is TRBD2 (5 bases). This CDR3 has 15 residues. The germline CDR1 and CDR2 sequences are SNHLY and FYNNEI. V was shortened by 3 bases and J by 6 bases, with 18 bases between the two germline ends. CDR3 DNA: TGTGCCAGCAGTGACCCAGGAGAGGTCGAGGGCGAGCAGTACTTC. Protein product: CASSDPGEVEGEQYF.

The chain links TRBV11-2 to TRBJ2-7; the D gene is possibly TRBD1 (5 bases). The CDR3 spans 16 residues. CDR1 is SGHAT, CDR2 FQNNGV, per germline. V was cut by 5 bases and J by 2 bases, with 19 bases left in between. The CDR3 DNA follows: TGTGCCAGCAGCCGACACAGGCTCCCCATGCCCTACGAGCAGTACTTC. This gives the protein CASSRHRLPMPYEQYF.

A single count supports this clone. The chain combines TRBV6-5 with TRBJ1-5, with 7 bases aligning to TRBD1. With V trimmed by 5 bases and J by 3 bases, 7 bases remained unmatched. Germline V gene sequence: CDR1 MNHEY, CDR2 SVGAGI. The CDR3 is 15 amino acids. In nucleotides, the CDR3 is TGTGCCAGCAGTAGCGAGGGGGCTACCAATCAGCCCCAGCATTTT. The encoded protein is CASSSEGATNQPQHF.

The chain links TRBV9 to TRBJ2-6; the D is unclear. Trimming left V 0 bases short and J 4 bases short, with 5 bases between. The germline V gene encodes CDR1 SGDLS and CDR2 YYNGEE. The CDR3 runs to 14 residues. CDR3 protein: CASSVVSGANVLTF. The CDR3 DNA reads as TGTGCCAGCAGCGTAGTCTCGGGGGCCAACGTCCTGACTTTC.

The rearrangement uses TRBV7-2 and TRBJ2-2, with D hard to call. V lost 7 bases and J 4 bases, leaving 7 bases between the germline ends. The CDR3 is 12 residues long. Germline-derived CDR1 and CDR2 are SGHTA and FQGNSA. The CDR3 spells CASTTSTGELFF. As DNA, the CDR3 is TGTGCCAGCACAACTTCCACCGGGGAGCTGTTTTTT. Using reference TRBV7-2 and TRBJ2-2 for the parts outside the CDR3, the full variable domain is GAGVSQSPSNKVTEKGKDVELRCDPISGHTALYWYRQSLGQGLEFLIYFQGNSAPDKSGLPSDRFSAERTGGSVSTLTIQRTQQEDSAVYLCASTTSTGELFFGEGSRLTVL.

The chain combines TRBV3-1 (or the pseudogene TRBV3-2) with TRBJ2-1, with 7 bases that match TRBD2. CDR3 length equals 14 residues. From germline, CDR1 is LGHDT and CDR2 YNNKEL (reference sequence). The junction had 5 bases not matched to a gene; V was cut back by 1 base and J by 8 bases. The CDR3 spells CASSQVWGGDEQFF. CDR3 bases: TGTGCCAGCAGCCAAGTCTGGGGGGGGGATGAGCAGTTCTTC.

V is TRBV4-3 and J is TRBJ1-1; no definite D call. Germline-derived CDR1 and CDR2 are LGHNA and YSLEER. The CDR3 covers 14 residues. The V and J ends lost 0 bases and 6 bases respectively, with 11 bases between them. Here the CDR3 DNA reads TGCGCCAGCAGCCAAGATAAATGGGCGCCTGAAGCTTTCTTT. This encodes CASSQDKWAPEAFF.

The chain employs TRBV30 and TRBJ1-4; TRBD1 might be the D (6 bases). CDR1 is GTSNPN, CDR2 SVGIG, per germline (reference sequence). This CDR3 spans 14 amino acids. The V end lost 3 bases, the J end lost 5 bases, and 13 bases lay between the germline ends. As DNA, the CDR3 is TGTGCCTGGAGCGCAGGGGCCACAAATGAAAAACTGTTTTTT. Encoded protein: CAWSAGATNEKLFF.

This chain connects TRBV5-1 to TRBJ1-2, with a possible D match to TRBD1 (5 bases). Germline V gene data show CDR1 as SGHRS and CDR2 as YFSETQ. Trimming took off 0 bases at V and 7 bases at J, with 10 bases between the two ends. The CDR3 spans 13 residues. CDR3 sequence reads: CASSLDQGRGYTF. CDR3 DNA sequence: TGCGCCAGCAGCTTGGATCAGGGCCGTGGCTACACCTTC. Based on the CDR3 plus reference TRBV5-1 and TRBJ1-2, the full variable domain is KAGVTQTPRYLIKTRGQQVTLSCSPISGHRSVSWYQQTPGQGLQFLFEYFSETQRNKGNFPGRFSGRQFSNSRSEMNVSTLELGDSALYLCASSLDQGRGYTFGSGTRLTVV.

The chain is built from TRBV5-1 and TRBJ2-6; TRBD1 aligns across 7 bases. The V segment lost 4 bases and the J segment 1 base; nucleotides outside the gene matches: 14. The CDR3 loop spans 19 amino acids. Germline CDR1 is SGHRS and CDR2 is YFSETQ. In DNA form, the CDR3 reads TGCGCCAGCAGCGTCTCACCGGGACAGCCCCTTTCTGGGGCCAACGTCCTGACTTTC. It translates to CASSVSPGQPLSGANVLTF.

Comments on this clone: The sample carries other DNA sequences with the same CDR3. The rearrangement joins TRBV28 to TRBJ2-3; TRBD2 is a possible D gene (6 bases). Germline assignment: CDR1 MDHEN and CDR2 SYDVKM. This CDR3 is 14 amino acids long. Deletions cut 3 bases from V and 1 base from J, with 8 bases between. CDR3 nucleotide sequence: TGTGCCAGCAGTTTGGCGGGGCGCACAGATACGCAGTATTTT. Translating gives CASSLAGRTDTQYF.

This clone was seen once. The V and J genes are TRBV5-1 and TRBJ1-3; perhaps TRBD1 as D (6 bases). V lost 1 base, J lost 4 bases, and 18 bases lay in between. The length of the CDR3 is 17 residues. Germline V gives CDR1 SGHRS, CDR2 YFSETQ. The DNA of the CDR3 is TGCGCCAGCAGCTTGAGATACGGACAGTTCTTCGGAAACACCATATATTTT. This translates into CASSLRYGQFFGNTIYF.

The CDR3 region has the DNA TGTGCCACAAAGTGGACACGGAACACTGAAGCTTTCTTT. This codes for CATKWTRNTEAFF. This chain joins TRBV12-3 or TRBV12-4 and TRBJ1-1, with D tentatively TRBD1 (5 bases). Trimming stripped 10 bases from V and 1 base from J, with 13 bases between. CDR3 length: 13 residues.

This CDR3 is CASSEEGQAERAFF. The DNA for the CDR3 is TGTGCCAGCAGTGAGGAGGGTCAAGCTGAACGAGCTTTCTTT. This chain connects TRBV2 to TRBJ1-1; D is ambiguous. The CDR3 sequence is 14 residues long. Germline CDR1 reads SNHLY; CDR2 reads FYNNEI. V was trimmed by 3 bases and J by 10 bases, leaving 18 bases between them.

The rearrangement links TRBV4-2 to TRBJ1-1; 8 bases line up with TRBD1. The CDR3 totals 15 residues. CDR1 is LGHNA and CDR2 is YNFKEQ in the germline V gene. Unmatched junction bases numbered 2, after V lost 0 bases and J lost 2 bases. CDR3 sequence reads: CASSQDRGRNTEAFF. Here the CDR3 DNA reads TGTGCCAGCAGCCAAGACAGGGGGCGAAACACTGAAGCTTTCTTT.

The J gene is TRBJ1-2, the V gene TRBV27, with D possibly TRBD1 on 5 matching bases. This CDR3 comprises 13 residues. Trimming took 4 bases from V and 8 from J, leaving 14 bases between them. Germline V gene lookup returns CDR1 MNHEY and CDR2 SMNVEV (reference sequence). CDR3 in amino acids: CASSWGLGVGYTF. The CDR3 DNA sequence: TGTGCCAGCAGTTGGGGCCTAGGGGTCGGCTACACCTTC.

J is TRBJ1-2 and V is TRBV19; TRBD1 matches 8 bases. This CDR3 comprises 13 residues. Germline lookup yields CDR1 LNHDA and CDR2 SQIVND (reference sequence). V shed 3 bases, J shed 6 bases, and the junction held 3 bases outside the gene matches. The DNA for the CDR3 is TGTGCCAGTAGTATTCAGGGGGCTGATGGCTACACCTTC. It specifies CASSIQGADGYTF.

The chain couples TRBV6-5 to TRBJ2-7; D possibly corresponds to TRBD1 (5 bases). The V gene's germline CDR1 is MNHEY and CDR2 SVGAGI. The V end lost 4 bases, the J end lost 4 bases, and 11 bases lay between the germline ends. The CDR3 runs to 13 residues. The DNA of the CDR3 is TGTGCCAGCAGTTCCGACAGATATTACGAGCAGTACTTC. Residues: CASSSDRYYEQYF.